The 24 T cell receptor beta chains below were found in one sample sequenced in a study of cytomegalovirus exposure and HLA in healthy donors. PCR employed 60 Vbeta and 13 Jbeta primers. Method: immunoSEQ multiplex PCR; TCRdb's copy keeps in-frame clones and lacks some. The repertoire table contains roughly 120,000 clones. The sequencing sample was made of PBMCs. The receptor source for this set is a man aged 18-30 years in good health and CMV-seronegative.

The V and J genes are TRBV6-6 and TRBJ2-5; D is uncertain. The end of the DNA is better explained by TRBJ2-7, so the J call may be wrong. Germline CDR1 is MNHNY and CDR2 is SVGAGI (reference sequence). The CDR3 runs to 14 residues. The CDR3 protein is CASSFAPSVYEQYF. The CDR3, as DNA: TGTGCCAGCAGTTTCGCGCCGTCCGTTTACGAGCAGTACTTC.

The chain couples TRBV7-2 to TRBJ1-5; D is unresolved. V lost 5 bases to trimming and J lost 6 bases, with 14 bases between them. Germline CDR1 is SGHTA and CDR2 is FQGNSA. The CDR3 has 14 residues. CDR3 region: CASSARAGFQPQHF. In DNA form, the CDR3 reads TGTGCCAGCAGCGCCAGAGCGGGTTTTCAGCCCCAGCATTTT. The entire variable domain, with the rest obtained from reference TRBV7-2 and TRBJ1-5, is as follows: GAGVSQSPSNKVTEKGKDVELRCDPISGHTALYWYRQSLGQGLEFLIYFQGNSAPDKSGLPSDRFSAERTGGSVSTLTIQRTQQEDSAVYLCASSARAGFQPQHFGDGTRLSIL.

The chain links TRBV5-1 to TRBJ1-1; D may be TRBD1 (6 bases). Germline V gives CDR1 SGHRS, CDR2 YFSETQ. The germline V and J ends were trimmed by 4 bases and 4 bases, with 17 bases remaining between them. The CDR3 runs to 15 residues. For the CDR3, the DNA is TGCGCCAGCAGCGCCGAACCAGGGGTTGGCACTGAAGCTTTCTTT. It yields the protein CASSAEPGVGTEAFF. The full variable domain, rest sourced from reference TRBV5-1 and TRBJ1-1, is KAGVTQTPRYLIKTRGQQVTLSCSPISGHRSVSWYQQTPGQGLQFLFEYFSETQRNKGNFPGRFSGRQFSNSRSEMNVSTLELGDSALYLCASSAEPGVGTEAFFGQGTRLTVV.

This chain uses TRBV21-1 with TRBJ1-1; no DNA check was done on the table's D call, TRBD1. TRBV21-1 is tagged as a pseudogene. The CDR3 totals 17 residues. Written as DNA, the CDR3 is TGTGCCAGCAGCAACATAAGACAGGGGGCGTCGAACACTGAAGCTTTCTTT. It is translated as CASSNIRQGASNTEAFF.

This chain uses TRBV7-9 with TRBJ2-7, with D possibly matching TRBD2 (6 bases). Germline loops: CDR1 SEHNR, CDR2 FQNEAQ (reference sequence). The CDR3 is 16 amino acids. V lost 5 bases to trimming and J lost 3 bases, with 20 bases between them. CDR3 DNA: TGTGCCAGCAGCCACCCTCGAGGTAGCGGTAACTACGAGCAGTACTTC. Protein product: CASSHPRGSGNYEQYF.

The V gene is TRBV6-1, the J gene TRBJ1-2; D is ambiguous. The CDR3 extends over 12 amino acids. From germline, CDR1 is MNHNS and CDR2 SASEGT. V lost 1 base to trimming and J lost 7 bases, with 7 bases between them. CDR3 sequence reads: CASSEGAPGYTF. CDR3 DNA sequence: TGTGCCAGCAGTGAAGGGGCCCCTGGCTACACCTTC.

The V call is TRBV10-2, the J call TRBJ2-5; TRBD2 agrees at 9 bases. CDR1 and CDR2 from the germline V gene are WSHSY and SAAADI. CDR3 length equals 14 residues. Trimming removed 6 bases from V and 2 bases from J; junction bases left unmatched: 4. Written as DNA, the CDR3 is TGCGCCAGCAGCCTAGCGGGGCGGCAAGAGACCCAGTACTTC. Translated, it gives CASSLAGRQETQYF.

The chain is built from TRBV28 and TRBJ1-5; no firm D call. With 5 bases removed from V and 9 bases from J, the gap between germline ends came to 17 bases. CDR3 length: 14 amino acids. Germline values: CDR1 MDHEN, CDR2 SYDVKM. Here the CDR3 reads CASSTGLIHRPQHF. The CDR3 DNA sequence: TGTGCCAGCAGTACGGGTTTGATACATCGGCCCCAGCATTTT.

The V and J genes are TRBV5-5 and TRBJ2-7, with 9 bases matching TRBD1. Germline trimming cut 0 bases from V and 6 bases from J; bases unmatched to any gene: 10. Germline V CDR1 and CDR2: SGHKS, YYEKEE (reference sequence). The length of the CDR3 is 16 residues. CDR3 sequence: CASSLGRSGQGLEQYF. The CDR3 DNA reads as TGTGCCAGCAGCTTGGGTCGTTCGGGACAGGGCCTCGAGCAGTACTTC.

This sequence joins TRBV11-2 and TRBJ2-5; no clear D. CDR3 length equals 16 residues. The germline gives CDR1 SGHAT, CDR2 FQNNGV. The V end was cut by 1 base, the J end by 2 bases, with 14 bases between. As DNA, the CDR3 is TGTGCCAGCAGCTTAGGAGGCAAGCGTGTTCAAGAGACCCAGTACTTC. Encoded protein: CASSLGGKRVQETQYF.

With respect to this clone: Distinct nucleotide sequences in the sample also encode this CDR3. This chain links TRBV5-1 with TRBJ2-1; a possible D gene is TRBD1 (5 bases). The germline V and J ends were trimmed by 0 bases and 7 bases, with 11 bases remaining between them. The V gene's germline CDR1 is SGHRS and CDR2 YFSETQ. This CDR3 is 14 amino acids long. The CDR3 sequence is CASSLGQSYNEQFF. The CDR3 coding sequence is TGCGCCAGCAGCTTGGGACAGTCGTATAATGAGCAGTTCTTC.

The V call is TRBV4-1, the J call TRBJ2-3; 10 nucleotides align to TRBD2. The CDR3 runs 17 residues. Unmatched junction bases numbered 8, after V lost 3 bases and J lost 2 bases. Per germline, CDR1 MGHRA and CDR2 YSYEKL. The CDR3 spells CASSQGGLADYTDTQYF. The DNA of the CDR3 is TGCGCCAGCAGCCAGGGTGGACTAGCGGACTACACAGATACGCAGTATTTT.

The rearrangement joins TRBV11-2 to TRBJ2-7; D might be TRBD1 (6 bases). The CDR3 sequence is 14 residues long. Germline CDR1 and CDR2: SGHAT and FQNNGV. Trimming pared 6 bases from V and 3 bases from J, leaving 15 bases between. CDR3 region: CASSSLDRNYEQYF. The CDR3 bases are TGTGCCAGCAGTTCCCTCGACAGGAACTACGAGCAGTACTTC.

The CDR3 is CASSLAIGQGATFSYEQYF. The CDR3 DNA follows: TGTGCCAGCAGCTTAGCCATAGGACAGGGGGCCACTTTCTCTTACGAGCAGTACTTC. The chain recombines TRBV7-8 with TRBJ2-7; 11 nucleotides match TRBD1. Germline CDR1 and CDR2: SGHVS and FQNEAQ. The length of the CDR3 is 19 residues. With V trimmed by 0 bases and J by 4 bases, 14 bases remained unmatched.

The rearrangement uses TRBV5-5 and TRBJ1-5, with D possibly TRBD1 on 6 matching bases. This CDR3 has 16 residues. V shed 3 bases and J shed 2 bases, with 15 bases lying between them. The germline CDR1 and CDR2 sequences are SGHKS and YYEKEE (reference sequence). Written as DNA, the CDR3 is TGTGCCAGCAGCTCCACAGGGATCGTAGGCAATCAGCCCCAGCATTTT. As protein: CASSSTGIVGNQPQHF.

This rearrangement joins TRBV28 to TRBJ2-1; the match to TRBD1 covers 8 bases. The CDR3 length is 12 residues. After removal of 4 bases from V and 15 bases from J, the junction contained 8 bases not matched to a gene. Per germline, CDR1 MDHEN and CDR2 SYDVKM. CDR3 bases: TGTGCCAGCAGTTCCATCGGACAGGGAAGGTTCTTC. Residues: CASSSIGQGRFF.

The chain combines TRBV2 with TRBJ2-3, with D unresolved. CDR3 size: 13 residues. V was shortened by 5 bases and J by 0 bases, with 6 bases between the two germline ends. Per germline, CDR1 SNHLY and CDR2 FYNNEI. As DNA, the CDR3 is TGTGCCAGCAGTTCCCCTAGCACAGATACGCAGTATTTT. This translates into CASSSPSTDTQYF.

The genes are TRBV4-1 and TRBJ2-7; a weak D match, TRBD2 (5 bases). This CDR3 has 15 amino acids. In germline, CDR1 is MGHRA, CDR2 YSYEKL. The V and J ends lost 4 bases and 1 base respectively, with 14 bases between them. The CDR3 loop reads CASSPGGGPSYEQYF. The CDR3 nucleotides are TGCGCCAGCAGCCCAGGTGGAGGCCCATCCTACGAGCAGTACTTC.

The chain uses TRBV5-1 and TRBJ2-5; possibly TRBD1 for D (5 bases). Per the germline V gene, CDR1 is SGHRS and CDR2 is YFSETQ. Trimming cost V 4 bases and J 2 bases, with 15 bases left between them. The CDR3 loop spans 15 amino acids. This CDR3 reads CASSPRDRSQETQYF. CDR3 DNA: TGCGCCAGCAGCCCCAGAGACAGATCGCAAGAGACCCAGTACTTC. Complete variable domain (other parts from reference TRBV5-1 and TRBJ2-5): KAGVTQTPRYLIKTRGQQVTLSCSPISGHRSVSWYQQTPGQGLQFLFEYFSETQRNKGNFPGRFSGRQFSNSRSEMNVSTLELGDSALYLCASSPRDRSQETQYFGPGTRLLVL.

The chain has TRBV4-1 and TRBJ2-3; 9 nucleotides match TRBD1. The CDR3 has 17 amino acids. Looked up from germline, CDR1 is MGHRA and CDR2 is YSYEKL. After removal of 0 bases from V and 4 bases from J, the junction contained 8 bases not matched to a gene. The CDR3 here is CASSQDNAGQGPDTQYF. CDR3 in DNA: TGCGCCAGCAGCCAAGATAACGCGGGACAGGGCCCAGATACGCAGTATTTT.

This chain links TRBV19 with TRBJ1-1, with TRBD1 as a possible D gene (6 bases). Per the germline V gene, CDR1 is LNHDA and CDR2 is SQIVND (reference sequence). V lost 4 bases and J lost 0, with 15 bases in between. This CDR3 is built from 16 residues. CDR3 DNA: TGTGCCAGTAGTAGGGGGACAAGTAACATGAACACTGAAGCTTTCTTT. It specifies CASSRGTSNMNTEAFF.

This chain links TRBV5-5 with TRBJ1-5; TRBD1 agrees at 7 bases. Germline loops: CDR1 SGHKS, CDR2 YYEKEE (reference sequence). CDR3 length: 16 residues. The trim removed 4 bases at V and 3 bases at J, leaving 10 bases unmatched. CDR3 bases: TGTGCCAGCAGCCAAATACCGGGACAGAACAATCAGCCCCAGCATTTT. It yields the protein CASSQIPGQNNQPQHF.

The chain links TRBV5-6 to TRBJ2-7; 7 positions match TRBD1. Germline values: CDR1 SGHDT, CDR2 YYEEEE. Germline trimming cut 0 bases from V and 2 bases from J; bases unmatched to any gene: 5. This CDR3 spans 15 amino acids. CDR3 coding DNA: TGTGCCAGCAGCTTGGCCGACAGGGAAACCTACGAGCAGTACTTC. It encodes CASSLADRETYEQYF.

The genes are TRBV6-6 and TRBJ2-1, with 8 bases that match TRBD1. Germline values: CDR1 MNHNY, CDR2 SVGAGI (reference sequence). The CDR3 runs to 13 residues. Trimming at V came to 4 bases and at J to 8 bases, leaving 4 bases not matched to a gene. The CDR3 reads CASSSTGGHEQFF. The CDR3 region has the DNA TGTGCCAGCAGTTCTACAGGGGGGCATGAGCAGTTCTTC.